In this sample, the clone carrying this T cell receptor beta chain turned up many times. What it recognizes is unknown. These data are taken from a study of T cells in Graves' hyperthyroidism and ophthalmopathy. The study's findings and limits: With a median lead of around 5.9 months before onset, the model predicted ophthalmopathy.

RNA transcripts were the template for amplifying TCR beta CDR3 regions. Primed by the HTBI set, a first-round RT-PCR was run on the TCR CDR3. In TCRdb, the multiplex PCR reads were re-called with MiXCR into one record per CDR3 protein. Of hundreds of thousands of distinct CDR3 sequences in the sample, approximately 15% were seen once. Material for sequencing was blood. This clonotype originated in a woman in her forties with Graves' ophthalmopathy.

The CDR3 DNA reads as TGTGCCAGCAGTTCGTGGGGAAGCGGGAGGGTAAAGGAGACCCAGTACTTC. Translation gives CASSSWGSGRVKETQYF. The chain joins TRBV11-3 to TRBJ2-5; 10 positions match TRBD2. Germline V lookup: CDR1 SGHNT, CDR2 YENEEA. The trim removed 6 bases at V and 5 bases at J, leaving 15 bases unmatched. This CDR3 is built from 17 residues.